The TCR beta chain described here comes from a study of graft-versus-host responses after intestinal transplantation. Background on the study: As for transplant type, recipients had multivisceral, liver-intestinal, or isolated intestinal grafts.

The table came from immunoSEQ multiplex PCR; TCRdb's copy has only in-frame clones and leaves some out. The sample contains about 8,900 clones, approximately 26% of which appear only once. This clone rates as medium-sized (0.01 to 0.1%). Researchers placed approximately 200,000 CFSE-labeled responder cells in culture with approximately 200,000 irradiated, violet-dye-labeled stimulator cells. The source was alloreactive CD8+ T cells from a mixed lymphocyte reaction culture, collected before transplantation. The sample's subset: CFSE-low proliferating T cells sorted from roughly six-day pre-transplant mixed lymphocyte reaction (GvH or HvG direction). The receptor comes from a human patient who was an organ donor for intestinal transplantation.

The CDR3, as DNA: TGTGCCAGCAGCCTAACGGGGCCTTCGCCCTACGAGCAGTACTTC. It is translated as CASSLTGPSPYEQYF. The rearrangement links TRBV7-2 to TRBJ2-7; D assignment may be TRBD1 or TRBD2 (5 bases each). The V end was cut by 5 bases, the J end by 2 bases, with 16 bases between. The CDR3 runs 15 residues. CDR1 is SGHTA, CDR2 FQGNSA, per germline.